This T cell receptor (beta chain) appears in the sequencing data of a study of blood T cell repertoires in COVID-19. Overall study context: PBMCs, B-cell-depleted T cells, or T cells provided the cDNA or gDNA that made up the material.

V shed 0 bases, J shed 2 bases, and the junction held 3 bases outside the gene matches. This CDR3 contains 15 residues. In germline, CDR1 is SGDLS, CDR2 YYNGEE. Authors' processing steps: Estimation of nucleated cell counts was performed using reference gene primer amplification. The assay was immunoSEQ multiplex PCR, and TCRdb's table has in-frame clones only and misses some. V and J calls and clone size follow that table, whereas D and trimming were derived from the DNA. Seen here are 200,000 to 300,000 clones, around 90% observed once, and the top ten hold roughly 2.7%. This clonotype was sampled from a person between 18 and 35 years old with COVID-19, enrolled during active disease. Sequencing was done on a sample of peripheral blood. V and J are TRBV9 and TRBJ2-7, with 9 bases fitting TRBD1. Written as DNA, the CDR3 is TGTGCCAGCAGCGTAGGAGGGACAGGGACCTACGAGCAGTACTTC. It is translated as CASSVGGTGTYEQYF.